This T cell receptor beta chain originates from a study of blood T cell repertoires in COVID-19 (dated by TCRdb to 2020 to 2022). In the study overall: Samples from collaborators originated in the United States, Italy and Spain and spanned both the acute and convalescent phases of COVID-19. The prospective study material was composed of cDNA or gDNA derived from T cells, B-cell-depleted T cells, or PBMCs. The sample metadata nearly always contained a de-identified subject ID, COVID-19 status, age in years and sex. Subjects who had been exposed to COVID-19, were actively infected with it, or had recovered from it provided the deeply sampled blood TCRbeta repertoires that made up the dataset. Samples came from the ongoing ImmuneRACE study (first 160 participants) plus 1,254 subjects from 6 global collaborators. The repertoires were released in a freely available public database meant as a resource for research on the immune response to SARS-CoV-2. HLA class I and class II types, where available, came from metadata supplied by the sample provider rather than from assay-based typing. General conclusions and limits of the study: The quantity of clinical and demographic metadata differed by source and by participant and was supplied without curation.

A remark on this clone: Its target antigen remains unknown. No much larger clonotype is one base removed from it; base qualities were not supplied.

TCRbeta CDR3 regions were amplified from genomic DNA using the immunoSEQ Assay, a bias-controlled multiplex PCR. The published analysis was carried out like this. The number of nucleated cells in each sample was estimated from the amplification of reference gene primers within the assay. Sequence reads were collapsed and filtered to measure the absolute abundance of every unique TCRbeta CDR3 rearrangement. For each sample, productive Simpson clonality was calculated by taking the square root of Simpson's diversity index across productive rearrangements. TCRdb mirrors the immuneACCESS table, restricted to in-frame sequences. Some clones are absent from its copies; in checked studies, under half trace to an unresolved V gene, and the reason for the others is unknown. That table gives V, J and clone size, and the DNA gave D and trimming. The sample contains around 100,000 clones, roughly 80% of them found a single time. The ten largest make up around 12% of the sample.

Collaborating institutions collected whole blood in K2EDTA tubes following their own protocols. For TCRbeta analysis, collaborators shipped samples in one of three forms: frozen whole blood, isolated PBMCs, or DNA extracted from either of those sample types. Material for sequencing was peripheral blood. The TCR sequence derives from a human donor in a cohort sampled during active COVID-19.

The CDR3 protein sequence reads: CASKQGATEAFF. In nucleotide form, the sequence is TGTGCCAGCAAACAGGGTGCCACTGAAGCTTTCTTT. This sequence uses TRBV6-5 and TRBJ1-1; perhaps TRBD1 is the D gene, with 6 bases matching. The CDR3 sequence holds 12 residues, the cysteine and phenylalanine included. The only DNA kept is the CDR3, 36 bases in frame from the first base. The V and J ends are trimmed by 7 bases and 4 bases, leaving 10 bases between them. As encoded in the germline V gene, CDR1 is MNHEY while CDR2 is SVGAGI.